This T cell receptor beta chain was found in a study of cytomegalovirus exposure and HLA in healthy donors (dated by TCRdb to between 2016 and 2019). Regarding the complete study: An earlier analysis of several hundred of the donors reported approximately 280 Gb of sequence data and 117 million unique TCR beta sequences obtained from roughly 180 million T cells. Roughly 300 gigabases of sequencing data and approximately 84 million unique TCR sequences were included in an early release covering 550 to 800 HLA-typed donors. The genetic ancestry cluster associated with self-reported Caucasian donors included about four fifths of the approximately 430 genotyped donors. The study aimed to test whether signatures of past pathogen exposure could be identified by cataloging public T cell receptors. The study profiled the T cell repertoires of about 640 subjects by immunosequencing and related them to cytomegalovirus serostatus. A separate validation cohort of 100 to 150 different subjects was used in addition to the roughly 640-subject first cohort. To predict cytomegalovirus infection status, the study brought together high-throughput TCR immunosequencing, statistical association of individual TCRs with disease status, and machine learning. A later analysis re-examined previously published TCR beta repertoires from hundreds of donors and added high-resolution HLA genotyping to investigate patterns of TCR occurrence. The later analysis used no new phenotypic data to find candidate immune exposures, relying instead on TCR beta sequences and their occurrence across donors. To decide whether each TCR beta V gene segment behaved as functional or pseudogenic, an earlier analysis of nearly 600 of the donors relied on high-throughput TCR beta sequencing. Donor age, sex, ethnicity and CMV serostatus were compiled alongside the repertoire data. In a later genetic analysis, genome-wide SNP genotypes for about 65% of the roughly 670 donors were used, and that subset was treated as a discovery cohort. Every repertoire in the discovery cohort had been generated on one and the same sequencing platform. HLA typing included class I and class II loci at four-digit resolution. The number of donors typed differed by locus, with 629-630 for A, B, C, DRB1 and DQB1, 522 for DQA1, under 610 for DPA1, and about 450 for DPB1. About 5 DR-DQ haplotypes were handled as single units for association and clustering, since linkage in the cohort was strong. On average, roughly 240,000 unique TCR beta nucleotide sequences were sequenced per donor among 300 to 500 genotyped donors of the cohort, with 15% to 20% of those sequences being non-productive. Broader findings and caveats from the paper: The classifier was reported to diagnose cytomegalovirus status with high specificity and sensitivity in both the original cohort and the validation cohort. The study gave a list of 150 to 200 TCR beta chains associated with cytomegalovirus. CMV serostatus was the only immune exposure information available for the cohort. In vitro tests confirmed that a few of the cytomegalovirus-associated TCR beta chains recognize cytomegalovirus antigens. A later analysis found that TCR association rates varied across HLA loci, with DRB1 alleles showing the most associated TCRs and HLA-C alleles the fewest. According to a later genetic analysis, donors in an Asian-associated ancestry cluster had fewer N-insertions in productive TCRs than the approximately 690-donor mean. A later analysis found that most CMV-associated TCR beta chains appeared HLA-restricted, with HLA associations seemingly driven largely by CMV exposure. A further reported finding was that TCR beta sequences accurately predicted the HLA-A and HLA-B alleles for most subjects in the first cohort. The cohort was sequenced for TCR beta chains only, and without alpha or paired-chain data the features that could be detected were limited. Because HLA typing was unavailable for some donors at each locus, only the typed subset was used in association tests. A later analysis reported that several top co-occurrence clusters appeared linked to parvovirus B19, influenza, CMV and Epstein-Barr virus. Specific HLA alleles were associated with 16,951 TCR beta sequences at a false discovery rate of 0.05 in a later analysis. Because the 87-base-pair reads could not distinguish some IMGT-functional V segments, including TRBV6-2 and TRBV6-3, those segments were excluded. When HLA alleles, especially DR and DQ, strongly co-occurred, attributing TCR associations to individual alleles was difficult. The sequencing pipeline was judged likely to have produced a cluster of highly shared sequence variants as a technical artifact. It was suggested by the authors that the approach could potentially be generalized to other disease states and immunological phenotypes. Correlated functional status among segregating V segments might be attributable to linkage disequilibrium, but an unknown experimental factor could not be ruled out. Most TCR sequences were seen in very few donors, while some public TCRs were found in many individuals. Broadly in line with IMGT annotations, most TCR beta V segments showed up in productive rearrangements about 87% or about 30% of the time in an earlier analysis of several hundred of the donors. The earlier analysis of a few hundred of the donors excluded over 15 rarely observed V segments, including chromosome 9 orphons, because counts were too low. Roughly uniform sequencing depth across donors was assumed in presence/absence analyses, although this assumption may not hold. An association between a missense DCLRE1C variant and V-gene and J-gene trimming of TCR beta chains was found in a later genetic analysis and replicated in an independent cohort. In a later analysis, HLA-associated TCR beta chains were found to be more clonally expanded and to have lower generation probabilities than equally common non-associated chains.

Worth noting for this clone: Its antigen remains unidentified. Base qualities are missing; no much larger clone stands one base away.

The cohort comprised more than 550 healthy bone marrow donors. All cohort members were sampled while nominally healthy, although unrecorded immune exposures were likely present. The donor was CMV seronegative and was included in the group of 352 seronegative cohort members. A peripheral blood sample was provided by each donor, and peripheral blood mononuclear cells were used for TCR beta sequencing. The Qiagen DNeasy Blood Extraction Kit was used to extract genomic DNA from the blood cell samples. CDR1 and CDR2, looked up from the germline V gene (reference sequence), are SGHNT and YYREEE. The CDR3 holds 16 amino acids from the cysteine to the phenylalanine. CDR3 DNA only is kept here, 48 bases in frame from base 1. Libraries came from the immunoSEQ multiplex PCR assay. For the multiplex PCR, a mixture combining 60 forward primers for TCR Vbeta segments and 13 reverse primers for TCR Jbeta segments was used. The CDR3 region of rearranged TCR beta genes was amplified from genomic DNA by a multiplex PCR assay. On the Illumina HiSeq System, the amplified TCR beta libraries were sequenced as 87-base-pair reads. As for the authors' bioinformatics: A later analysis counted about 82 million unique TCR beta chains across the 666 repertoires, and some 12 million of these chains were shared by at least two donors. A nearest-neighbor algorithm error-corrected the raw reads and collapsed the reads into unique sequences, merging closely related sequences to remove PCR and sequencing errors. V, D and J gene segments were assigned by aligning CDR3 sequences to IMGT reference sequences. For a sequence to be retained, at least a six-nucleotide match to both a V gene segment and a J gene segment was required. A rearrangement was called productive if the CDR3 had no stop codons and remained in frame with V and J, and every other rearrangement was called non-productive. Following IMGT convention, CDR3 was defined as the stretch from the second conserved V-encoded cysteine to the conserved J-encoded phenylalanine. The earlier analysis of about 620 of the donors excluded sequences that lacked an unambiguous match to a single V gene segment. An earlier analysis of several hundred of the donors classified V segments as functional when productive rearrangements were above 56.7% and as segregating when the standard deviation between donors was above 5%. A statistical classification framework was developed to diagnose cytomegalovirus status using the catalog of TCR beta chain sequences. In a later analysis, V and J genes were assigned by comparing TCR nucleotide sequences against IMGT/GENE-DB human TR gene sequences. A later analysis assigned CDR3 sequences and most-parsimonious VDJ recombination scenarios with the TCRdist pipeline. A later analysis defined each TCR beta chain by its CDR3 amino acid sequence plus V-gene family, and excluded reads lacking a unique V-gene family. To address suspected cross-contamination and a sequencing artifact, a later analysis removed a few hundred highly shared, low-generation-probability nucleotide sequences. In a later analysis, a clonal expansion index for each public chain was calculated from normalized within-repertoire ranks of inferred template counts. In a later analysis, generation probabilities were computed using a VDJ recombination model fitted to out-of-frame rearrangements, and the results were checked against IGoR. In a later analysis, TCR-TCR, TCR-HLA and TCR-CMV co-occurrence was scored with hypergeometric tests, and a repertoire-size bias correction was applied to TCR pairs. A later analysis estimated false discovery rates by permuting HLA or CMV assignments 20 times. In a later analysis, co-occurring TCRs were grouped with DBSCAN, and TCRdist sequence similarity was added when clustering was performed within HLA-allele-positive subsets. Repertoires with fewer than 30,000 or more than 120,000 public chains, plus five repertoires with anomalous nucleotide sharing, were excluded from co-occurrence clustering. The table comes from immuneACCESS by way of TCRdb, which keeps in-frame sequences with V and J called. Part of the clones is missing from these tables; in studies checked, under half for an unresolved V gene and the rest for unknown reasons. V, J and clone size reflect that table, while D and trimming were determined from the DNA. This sample lists 170,000 or so clones; 65% to 85% were detected once. Of the sample, 2% to 2.5% is held by the ten largest clones.

This chain joins TRBV5-4 to TRBJ2-5, and TRBD2 matches 9 of the central bases. Judging by the DNA end, TRBJ2-7 fits better; the J call may be wrong. The specimen was PBMCs. This TCR derives from a man in his 60s in good health and CMV-seronegative. The CDR3 is CASSFELAGASDEQYF. In nucleotides, the sequence is TGTGCCAGCAGCTTTGAACTAGCGGGCGCCTCGGACGAGCAGTACTTC.